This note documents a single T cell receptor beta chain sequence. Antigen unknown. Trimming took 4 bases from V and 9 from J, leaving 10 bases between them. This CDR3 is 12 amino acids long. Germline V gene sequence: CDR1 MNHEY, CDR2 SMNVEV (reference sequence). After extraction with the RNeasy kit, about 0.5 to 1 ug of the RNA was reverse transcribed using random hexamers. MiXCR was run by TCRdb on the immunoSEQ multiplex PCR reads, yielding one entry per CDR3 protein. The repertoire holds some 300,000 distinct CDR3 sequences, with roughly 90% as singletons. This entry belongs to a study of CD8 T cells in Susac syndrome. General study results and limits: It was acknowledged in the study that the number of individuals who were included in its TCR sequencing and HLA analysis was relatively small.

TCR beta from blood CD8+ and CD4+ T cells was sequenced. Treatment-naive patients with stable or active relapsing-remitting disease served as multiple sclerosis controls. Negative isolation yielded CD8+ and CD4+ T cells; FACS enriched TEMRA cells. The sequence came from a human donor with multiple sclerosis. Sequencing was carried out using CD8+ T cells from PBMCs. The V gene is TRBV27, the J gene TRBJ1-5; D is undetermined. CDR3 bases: TGTGCCAGCAGTTCCCCGTCTGGGCCCCAGCATTTT. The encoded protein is CASSSPSGPQHF.